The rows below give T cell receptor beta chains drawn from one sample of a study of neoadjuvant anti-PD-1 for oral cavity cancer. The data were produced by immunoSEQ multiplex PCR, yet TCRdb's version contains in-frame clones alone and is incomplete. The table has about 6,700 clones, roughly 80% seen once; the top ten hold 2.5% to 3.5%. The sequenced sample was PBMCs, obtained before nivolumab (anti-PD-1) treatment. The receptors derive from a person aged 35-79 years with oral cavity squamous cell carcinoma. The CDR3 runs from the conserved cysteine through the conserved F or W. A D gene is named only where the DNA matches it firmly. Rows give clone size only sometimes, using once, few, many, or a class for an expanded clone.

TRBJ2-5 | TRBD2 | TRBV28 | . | CASSLWVSGGMGLETQYF | TGTGCCAGCAGTTTATGGGTTAGCGGGGGAATGGGGTTAGAGACCCAGTACTTC
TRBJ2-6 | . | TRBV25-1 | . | CASSESQGISGANVLTF | TGTGCCAGCAGTGAATCCCAGGGAATATCCGGGGCCAACGTCCTGACTTTC
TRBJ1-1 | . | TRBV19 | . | CASNPRLAAMNTEAFF | TGTGCCAGTAACCCAAGATTGGCAGCCATGAACACTGAAGCTTTCTTT
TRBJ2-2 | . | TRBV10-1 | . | CASKGRDTGELFF | TGCGCCAGCAAAGGCAGGGACACCGGGGAGCTGTTTTTT
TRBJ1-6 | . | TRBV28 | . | CASSLPPPGSPLHF | TGTGCCAGCAGTTTACCCCCTCCTGGGTCACCCCTCCACTTT
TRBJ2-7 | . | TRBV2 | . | CASARGSYEQYF | TGTGCCAGCGCTAGGGGTAGCTACGAGCAGTACTTC
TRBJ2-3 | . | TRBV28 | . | CASNPPGDLTDTQYF | TGTGCCAGCAACCCCCCCGGGGACCTCACAGATACGCAGTATTTT
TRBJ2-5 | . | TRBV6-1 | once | CASGTLETQYF | TGTGCCAGCGGTACCTTGGAGACCCAGTACTTC
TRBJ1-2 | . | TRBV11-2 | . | CASSENSGPTNYGYTF | TGTGCCAGCAGCGAAAACTCGGGACCAACTAACTATGGCTACACCTTC
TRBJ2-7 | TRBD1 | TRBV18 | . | CASSPGTGSYEQYF | TGTGCCAGCTCCCCCGGGACAGGGTCCTACGAGCAGTACTTC
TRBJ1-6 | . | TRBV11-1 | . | CASRSGSSNSPLHF | TGTGCCAGCAGGTCAGGGTCGAGTAATTCACCCCTCCACTTT
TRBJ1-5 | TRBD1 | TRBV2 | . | CASRGFRTGMNQPQHF | TGTGCCAGCAGGGGATTTAGGACAGGGATGAATCAGCCCCAGCATTTT
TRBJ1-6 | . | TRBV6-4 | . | CASSDSENSPLHF | TGTGCCAGCAGTGACTCGGAAAATTCACCCCTCCACTTT
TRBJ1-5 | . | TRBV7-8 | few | CASSFGGNQPQHF | TGTGCCAGCAGCTTCGGTGGAAATCAGCCCCAGCATTTT
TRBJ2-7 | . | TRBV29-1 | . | CSVEPQWPPNTYEQYF | TGCAGCGTTGAACCGCAGTGGCCCCCTAATACCTACGAGCAGTACTTC
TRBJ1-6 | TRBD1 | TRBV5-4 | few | CASSLGGQGNSPLHF | TGTGCCAGCAGCTTGGGAGGACAGGGTAATTCACCCCTCCACTTT